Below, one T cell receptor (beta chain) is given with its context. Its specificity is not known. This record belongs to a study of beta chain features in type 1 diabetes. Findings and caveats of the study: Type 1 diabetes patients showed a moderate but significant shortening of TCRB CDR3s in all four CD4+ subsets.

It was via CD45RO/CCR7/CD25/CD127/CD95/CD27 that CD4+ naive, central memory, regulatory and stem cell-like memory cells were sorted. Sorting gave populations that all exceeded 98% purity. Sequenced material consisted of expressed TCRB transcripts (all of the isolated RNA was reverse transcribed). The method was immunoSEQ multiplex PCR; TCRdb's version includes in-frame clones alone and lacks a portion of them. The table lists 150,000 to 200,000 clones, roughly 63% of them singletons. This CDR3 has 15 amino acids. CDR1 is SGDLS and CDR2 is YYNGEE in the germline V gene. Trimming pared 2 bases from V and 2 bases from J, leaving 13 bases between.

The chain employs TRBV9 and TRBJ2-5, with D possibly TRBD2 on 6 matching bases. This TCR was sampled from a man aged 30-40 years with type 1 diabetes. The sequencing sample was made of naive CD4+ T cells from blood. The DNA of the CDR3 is TGTGCCAGCAGCGTGGGCGGGATGGCGCAAGAGACCCAGTACTTC. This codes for CASSVGGMAQETQYF.